These 26 T cell receptor beta chains were sequenced from one sample in a study of PD-L1 blockade in urothelial cancer. Clones were read by immunoSEQ multiplex PCR, and TCRdb kept only the in-frame ones, dropping some. The sample lists 90,000 to 120,000 clones, about 90% occurring once. The source material was PBMCs, sampled around atezolizumab (anti-PD-L1) treatment. These receptor sequences come from a woman over 75 with urothelial cancer.

V gene TRBV11-2 combines with J gene TRBJ1-1; D gene unclear. The CDR3 spans 13 residues. V was pared by 5 bases and J by 5 bases, with 12 bases between. CDR1 SGHAT and CDR2 FQNNGV come from the germline V gene. CDR3 sequence (DNA): TGTGCCAGCAGCCTGAGCCTCGGGACTGAAGCTTTCTTT. As protein: CASSLSLGTEAFF.

CDR3 in amino acids: CASSPRTSGTGEQFF. The CDR3 nucleotides read TGTGCCAGCAGTCCCCGGACTAGCGGGACCGGTGAGCAGTTCTTC. The V gene is TRBV27, the J gene TRBJ2-1; 12 positions match TRBD2. V dropped 5 bases and J dropped 9; count of bases not matched to a gene: 8. The germline V gene has CDR1 MNHEY and CDR2 SMNVEV (reference sequence). The CDR3 consists of 15 residues.

The genes are TRBV27 and TRBJ1-4, with 8 bases that match TRBD1. Germline CDR1 and CDR2: MNHEY and SMNVEV (reference sequence). This CDR3 is 15 amino acids long. With 5 bases clipped from V and 2 bases from J, the junction kept 4 bases outside the gene matches. CDR3 sequence: CASSPRTGTNEKLFF. CDR3 nucleotides: TGTGCCAGCAGTCCCCGGACAGGGACTAATGAAAAACTGTTTTTT.

This clone has just one count. The chain uses TRBV11-2 and TRBJ2-3; a possible D gene is TRBD1 (7 bases). This CDR3 is built from 15 residues. Trimming took off 1 base at V and 7 bases at J, with 15 bases between the two ends. From germline, CDR1 is SGHAT and CDR2 FQNNGV. CDR3 sequence reads: CASSLGRGRSNTQYF. CDR3 coding DNA: TGTGCCAGCAGCTTAGGGAGGGGGCGCAGTAATACGCAGTATTTT.

This chain joins TRBV5-1 and TRBJ2-3, with 8 bases identical to TRBD1. Germline values: CDR1 SGHRS, CDR2 YFSETQ. V was clipped by 1 base and J by 2 bases; unmatched bases: 6. The CDR3 runs 16 residues. CDR3 sequence (DNA): TGCGCCAGCAGCTTGATGGGGACAGGATTCACAGATACGCAGTATTTT. It codes for CASSLMGTGFTDTQYF.

Details on this clone: Other DNA sequences within the sample encode an identical CDR3. The chain recombines TRBV5-1 with TRBJ1-1, with D perhaps TRBD1 (6 bases). The V and J ends lost 4 bases and 1 base respectively, with 8 bases between them. The CDR3 runs 13 residues. Germline V gene lookup returns CDR1 SGHRS and CDR2 YFSETQ. CDR3 sequence reads: CASSLTGNTEAFF. The CDR3 DNA reads as TGCGCCAGCAGCCTGACAGGGAACACTGAAGCTTTCTTT. Combining the CDR3 with reference TRBV5-1 and TRBJ1-1 gives the whole variable domain KAGVTQTPRYLIKTRGQQVTLSCSPISGHRSVSWYQQTPGQGLQFLFEYFSETQRNKGNFPGRFSGRQFSNSRSEMNVSTLELGDSALYLCASSLTGNTEAFFGQGTRLTVV.

This clone showed up just a few times. The chain combines TRBV5-1 with TRBJ2-2, with unresolved D. Germline CDR1 is SGHRS and CDR2 is YFSETQ. V shed 0 bases and J shed 3 bases, with 9 bases lying between them. The CDR3 runs to 15 residues. CDR3 amino acids: CASSLVPLDTGELFF. As DNA, the CDR3 is TGCGCCAGCAGCTTGGTTCCCCTTGACACCGGGGAGCTGTTTTTT.

The chain joins TRBV7-3 to TRBJ2-1; the match to TRBD1 covers 7 bases. The V gene's germline CDR1 is SGHTA and CDR2 FQGTGA. The trim removed 5 bases at V and 10 bases at J, leaving 8 bases unmatched. The CDR3 sequence is 13 residues long. The CDR3 region is CASSLLTGNEQFF. The CDR3 DNA sequence: TGTGCCAGCAGCCTACTGACAGGGAACGAGCAGTTCTTC.

The chain combines TRBV7-2 with TRBJ2-1; TRBD1 matches 8 bases. Germline V gene lookup returns CDR1 SGHTA and CDR2 FQGNSA. V gave up 5 bases and J gave up 4 bases; unmatched junction bases: 7. The CDR3 is made up of 15 amino acids. As DNA, the CDR3 is TGTGCCAGCAGCCCCGACAGGGGAAATTACAATGAGCAGTTCTTC. Its translation is CASSPDRGNYNEQFF.

This rearrangement joins TRBV9 to TRBJ2-2, with a weak D call TRBD1 (6 bases). Germline-derived CDR1 and CDR2 are SGDLS and YYNGEE. The CDR3 consists of 18 residues. V shed 1 base and J shed 2 bases, with 18 bases lying between them. Written as DNA, the CDR3 is TGTGCCAGCAGCGTAACCCACGGGACACCCCCCAACACCGGGGAGCTGTTTTTT. Translating gives CASSVTHGTPPNTGELFF.

The genes are TRBV18 and TRBJ2-1; D perhaps matches TRBD1 (5 bases). Germline CDR1 KGHSH, CDR2 LQKENI. The CDR3 sequence is 12 residues long. V lost 4 bases, J lost 5 bases, and 6 bases lay in between. The chain's CDR3 is CASSLRDNEQFF. The CDR3 nucleotides are TGTGCCAGCTCACTCAGGGACAATGAGCAGTTCTTC.

This clone was seen once. The chain couples TRBV7-9 to TRBJ2-7; a weak D match, TRBD2 (6 bases). The CDR3 sequence is 16 residues long. Germline CDR1 and CDR2: SEHNR and FQNEAQ (reference sequence). V was cut by 6 bases and J by 4 bases, with 22 bases left in between. CDR3 loop: CASSLTSRVHTYEQYF. CDR3 DNA sequence: TGTGCCAGCAGTTTAACTAGCAGGGTCCATACATACGAGCAGTACTTC. Supplemented by reference TRBV7-9 and TRBJ2-7, the full variable domain reads DTGVSQNPRHKITKRGQNVTFRCDPISEHNRLYWYRQTLGQGPEFLTYFQNEAQLEKSRLLSDRFSAERPKGSFSTLEIQRTEQGDSAMYLCASSLTSRVHTYEQYFGPGTRLTVT.

The genes are TRBV19 and TRBJ2-3, with 9 bases lining up with TRBD2. CDR1 is LNHDA and CDR2 is SQIVND in the germline V gene (reference sequence). Losses at the gene ends were 5 bases for V and 3 bases for J; bases not matched to a gene: 6. The CDR3 is made up of 15 amino acids. CDR3 coding DNA: TGTGCCAGTAGTCTCGGACTAGCGAGGACAGATACGCAGTATTTT. Translation: CASSLGLARTDTQYF.

CDR3 sequence (DNA): TGTGCCAGCAGCTTTAGGAGCGGCAGGGAGGGTGAAAAACTGTTTTTT. It specifies CASSFRSGREGEKLFF. J is TRBJ1-4 and V is TRBV7-6; D possibly corresponds to TRBD1 (5 bases). The germline V and J ends were trimmed by 3 bases and 7 bases, with 18 bases remaining between them. The germline gives CDR1 SGHVS, CDR2 FNYEAQ. The CDR3 length is 16 residues.

The V gene is TRBV5-4, the J gene TRBJ2-1, with TRBD2 matching over 10 bases. Per germline, CDR1 SGHNT and CDR2 YYREEE (reference sequence). Trimming removed 6 bases from V and 3 bases from J; junction bases left unmatched: 12. The CDR3 totals 17 residues. The CDR3 bases are TGTGCCAGCAACATAGCGGGAGGCATGGTGGGCTACAATGAGCAGTTCTTC. Translating it yields CASNIAGGMVGYNEQFF.

This sequence joins TRBV6-1 and TRBJ2-7; the match to TRBD2 covers 10 bases. Germline trimming cut 0 bases from V and 6 bases from J; bases unmatched to any gene: 14. The germline V gene has CDR1 MNHNS and CDR2 SASEGT. This CDR3 region has 18 residues. The CDR3: CASSEAGHVLAGVVEQYF. DNA of the CDR3: TGTGCCAGCAGTGAAGCGGGCCACGTCCTAGCGGGAGTTGTCGAGCAGTACTTC.

This clone appeared a single time. The genes are TRBV11-2 and TRBJ2-5; 7 nucleotides line up with TRBD2. Germline V gives CDR1 SGHAT, CDR2 FQNNGV. J lost 0 bases, V lost 2 bases, and 3 bases had no gene match. The CDR3 is 15 residues long. CDR3 nucleotides: TGTGCCAGCAGCTTACTAGCGGAACACCAAGAGACCCAGTACTTC. It is translated as CASSLLAEHQETQYF.

This sequence joins TRBV5-4 and TRBJ2-5; D might be TRBD2 (5 bases). The CDR3 runs to 16 residues. V lost 0 bases and J 5 bases, leaving 17 bases between the germline ends. Germline V gives CDR1 SGHNT, CDR2 YYREEE (reference sequence). The CDR3 loop is CASSLAGNSWVETQYF. CDR3 DNA: TGTGCCAGCAGCTTGGCGGGGAACTCCTGGGTCGAGACCCAGTACTTC.

This clone was found once. The chain is built from TRBV12-2 and TRBJ1-2; whether TRBD1, the table's D call, matches the DNA was not checked. TRBV12-2 is marked as a pseudogene. The length of the CDR3 is 15 residues. The CDR3 is CASRRTGFGDYGYTF. CDR3 DNA sequence: TGTGCAAGTCGACGGACAGGGTTTGGTGACTATGGCTACACCTTC.

The V gene is TRBV28, the J gene TRBJ1-5, with a weak D call TRBD1 (5 bases). The V gene's germline CDR1 is MDHEN and CDR2 SYDVKM. The V and J ends lost 6 bases and 0 bases respectively, with 15 bases between them. This CDR3 spans 16 amino acids. The CDR3 nucleotides are TGTGCCAGCAGCCGCCCCGGGGGGTATAGCAATCAGCCCCAGCATTTT. The encoded protein is CASSRPGGYSNQPQHF.

The chain is built from TRBV7-9 and TRBJ2-3; 8 bases map to TRBD2. The V gene's germline CDR1 is SEHNR and CDR2 FQNEAQ (reference sequence). CDR3 length: 16 amino acids. Trimming at V came to 5 bases and at J to 1 base, leaving 8 bases not matched to a gene. The CDR3 sequence is CASSPALAGGTDTQYF. CDR3 nucleotide sequence: TGTGCCAGCAGCCCCGCCCTAGCGGGCGGCACAGATACGCAGTATTTT.

A note on this clone: A junction boundary mismatches the germline segment, possibly from a read error. The rearrangement uses TRBV6-1 and TRBJ2-1, with 8 nucleotides matching TRBD1. CDR3 length: 13 residues. Germline loops: CDR1 MNHNS, CDR2 SASEGT. CDR3 in amino acids: CASSEGRGTGSIF. The CDR3 nucleotides read TGTGCCAGCAGTGAGGGCAGAGGGACAGGATCCATCTTC.

This clone turned up a few times. The chain links TRBV18 to TRBJ1-1; D is unresolved. The V end lost 0 bases, the J end lost 4 bases, and 6 bases lay between the germline ends. The germline CDR1 and CDR2 sequences are KGHSH and LQKENI. The CDR3 has 13 amino acids. Here the CDR3 reads CASSPPYSTEAFF. For the CDR3, the DNA is TGTGCCAGCTCACCACCCTATTCCACTGAAGCTTTCTTT.

J is TRBJ1-1 and V is TRBV2; D may be TRBD1 (6 bases). V was shortened by 7 bases and J by 0 bases, with 12 bases between the two germline ends. The CDR3 consists of 14 residues. The germline V gene has CDR1 SNHLY and CDR2 FYNNEI. CDR3 region: CASTPGALNTEAFF. The CDR3 coding sequence is TGTGCCAGCACCCCAGGGGCTTTGAACACTGAAGCTTTCTTT.

The chain is built from TRBV5-1 and TRBJ2-4; perhaps TRBD1 as D (6 bases). Germline assignment: CDR1 SGHRS and CDR2 YFSETQ. The V gene lost 4 bases and the J gene lost 9 bases, with 17 bases spanning the gap. CDR3 size: 14 residues. The CDR3 nucleotides are TGCGCCAGCAGCACCCAGGGGTTGGGCGGCATTCAGTACTTC. The encoded protein is CASSTQGLGGIQYF.

With respect to this clone: One end of the junction varies from germline; a read error may be responsible. The sample has other DNA sequences that encode this CDR3 too. The chain combines TRBV28 with TRBJ2-7; unclear D gene. The CDR3 contains 11 residues. CDR1 and CDR2 (germline): MDHEN, SYDVKM. CDR3 protein: CASSLLYEQYF. CDR3 DNA: TGTGCCAGCAGCTTATTATACGAGCAGTACTTC. Together with reference TRBV28 and TRBJ2-7, the CDR3 gives the full variable domain: DVKVTQSSRYLVKRTGEKVFLECVQDMDHENMFWYRQDPGLGLRLIYFSYDVKMKEKGDIPEGYSVSREKKERFSLILESASTNQTSMYLCASSLLYEQYFGPGTRLTVT.